This entry lists 14 T cell receptor beta chains sequenced from one sample in a study of Graves' ophthalmopathy and Graves' hyperthyroidism. As the template, RNA transcripts were used to amplify TCR beta CDR3 regions. Second-round multiplex PCR came after first-round RT-PCR with HTBI primers. TCRdb passed the multiplex PCR reads through MiXCR, listing each CDR3 protein once. Of about 740,000 distinct CDR3 sequences detected, roughly 41% appear once; the ten largest clones hold 44%. The specimen was peripheral blood. These receptors all come from an adult man with Graves' ophthalmopathy.

Comments on this clonotype: One base away lies a much larger clone, so this may be a sequencing read error. The chain combines TRBV10-3 with TRBJ2-7; a possible D gene is TRBD1 (7 bases). Germline assignment: CDR1 ENHRY and CDR2 SYGVKD. Trimming removed 7 bases at V and 5 bases at J, with 12 bases between. The CDR3 is 12 amino acids. Written as DNA, the CDR3 is TGTGCCATCACTGGAGGGGGCGACGAGCAGTACTTC. The encoded protein is CAITGGGDEQYF.

About this clonotype itself: A read error may account for a junction end that differs from germline. The chain is built from TRBV10-3 and TRBJ2-7; D may be TRBD2 (5 bases). Germline CDR1 and CDR2: ENHRY and SYGVKD. The CDR3 is 14 residues long. CDR3 residues: CASSVDRGTNEQYF. CDR3 DNA: TGTGCCAGCAGTGTCGACCGGGGTACAAACGAGCAGTACTTC.

This clonotype was counted at least ten times. The V and J genes are TRBV20-1 and TRBJ1-2, with D perhaps matching TRBD1 (6 bases). The germline V gene has CDR1 DFQATT and CDR2 SNEGSKA (reference sequence). V was pared by 4 bases and J by 2 bases, with 14 bases between. The CDR3 extends over 14 amino acids. The CDR3 is CSANLAGQNYGYTF. In nucleotides, the CDR3 is TGCAGTGCTAACCTTGCTGGACAGAACTATGGCTACACCTTC.

A single count supports this clonotype. The V gene is TRBV29-1, the J gene TRBJ2-6, with D maybe TRBD2 (6 bases). The germline V gene encodes CDR1 SQVTM and CDR2 ANQGSEA. V shed 1 base and J shed 2 bases, with 9 bases lying between them. The CDR3 covers 15 residues. CDR3 coding DNA: TGCAGCGTTGAAGTCTCGGGGGCTGGGGCCAACGTCCTGACTTTC. Translating gives CSVEVSGAGANVLTF.

This chain connects TRBV7-9 to TRBJ1-1; 7 bases agree with TRBD1. There are 16 residues in the CDR3. Losses at the gene ends were 5 bases for V and 0 bases for J; bases not matched to a gene: 9. Germline V CDR1 and CDR2: SEHNR, FQNEAQ (reference sequence). This chain's CDR3 is CASSPQGGGVNTEAFF. CDR3 sequence (DNA): TGTGCCAGCAGCCCCCAGGGGGGGGGGGTGAACACTGAAGCTTTCTTT. Complete variable domain (other parts from reference TRBV7-9 and TRBJ1-1): DTGVSQNPRHKITKRGQNVTFRCDPISEHNRLYWYRQTLGQGPEFLTYFQNEAQLEKSRLLSDRFSAERPKGSFSTLEIQRTEQGDSAMYLCASSPQGGGVNTEAFFGQGTRLTVV.

This clonotype is a singleton in its sample. The V and J genes are TRBV10-3 and TRBJ1-5; no firm D call. Germline CDR1 and CDR2: ENHRY and SYGVKD. The V gene lost 0 bases and the J gene lost 7 bases, with 10 bases spanning the gap. CDR3 size: 14 residues. The CDR3 sequence is CAISESDGEQPQHF. The DNA for the CDR3 is TGTGCCATCAGTGAGTCCGACGGCGAACAGCCCCAGCATTTT.

The chain links TRBV2 to TRBJ1-4, with 11 bases matching TRBD1. The germline CDR1 and CDR2 sequences are SNHLY and FYNNEI. The CDR3 has 16 amino acids. With 5 bases clipped from V and 5 bases from J, the junction kept 7 bases outside the gene matches. The CDR3 bases are TGTGCCAGCAGTATTCGGACAGGGGGCCAAAATGAAAAACTGTTTTTT. This codes for CASSIRTGGQNEKLFF.

A remark on this clonotype: At one boundary the junction diverges from the germline segment, which might be a read error. The chain joins TRBV10-1 to TRBJ1-4; possible D gene TRBD1, 6 bases. The germline V gene encodes CDR1 WNHNN and CDR2 SYGVQD (reference sequence). The CDR3 sequence is 15 residues long. The CDR3 coding sequence is TGTGCCAGCACAGGGTCCGGAGGAGTGGGTGAAAAACTGTTTTTT. Its protein product is CASTGSGGVGEKLFF.

This clonotype was observed many times. The chain recombines TRBV10-3 with TRBJ1-4; 7 bases line up with TRBD1. V shed 5 bases, J shed 5 bases, and the junction held 5 bases outside the gene matches. Germline-derived CDR1 and CDR2 are ENHRY and SYGVKD. The CDR3 spans 14 residues. CDR3 nucleotides: TGTGCCATCAGTAGTGGGACAGAGAATGAAAAACTGTTTTTT. The encoded protein is CAISSGTENEKLFF.

This clonotype was picked up a small number of times. The V gene is TRBV7-9, the J gene TRBJ1-1, with D possibly TRBD1 on 5 matching bases. V was trimmed by 6 bases and J by 4 bases, leaving 27 bases between them. Looked up from germline, CDR1 is SEHNR and CDR2 is FQNEAQ (reference sequence). This CDR3 has 18 residues. CDR3 in DNA: TGTGCCAGCAGTCGAGGGTGGACCGTCCGGGGCGAACGCACTGAAGCTTTCTTT. Its protein is CASSRGWTVRGERTEAFF.

As to this clonotype: Likely a read error: the CDR3 ends without its conserved phenylalanine or tryptophan. The chain joins TRBV7-9 to TRBJ2-2; D remains ambiguous. Trimming cost V 3 bases and J 4 bases, with 6 bases left between them. The germline V gene has CDR1 SEHNR and CDR2 FQNEAQ (reference sequence). The CDR3 consists of 13 residues. The CDR3, as DNA: TGTGCCAGCAGCTTGGGAAGCACCGGGGAGCTGTTTGTT. It is translated as CASSLGSTGELFV.

This clonotype has just a few counts. V is TRBV7-2 and J is TRBJ2-2; TRBD2 is a possible D gene (6 bases). This CDR3 has 15 amino acids. The V end lost 3 bases, the J end lost 0 bases, and 8 bases lay between the germline ends. Per germline, CDR1 SGHTA and CDR2 FQGNSA. The DNA of the CDR3 is TGTGCCAGCAGCTTTGGAGGGGCGAACACCGGGGAGCTGTTTTTT. Amino acids: CASSFGGANTGELFF.

The rearrangement joins TRBV2 to TRBJ2-5, with D possibly being TRBD2 (6 bases). The better agreement between TRBJ2-1 and the DNA end casts doubt on the J call. The CDR3 has 13 amino acids. Germline V lookup: CDR1 SNHLY, CDR2 FYNNEI. The CDR3 DNA sequence: TGTGCCAGCAGTACGGGACTGAGAAATGAGCAGTTCTTC. It yields the protein CASSTGLRNEQFF.

Concerning this clonotype itself: Since a much larger clone is just one base distant, this may be a read error. This chain connects TRBV20-1 to TRBJ2-5, with D perhaps assigned TRBD1 or TRBD2 (5 bases each). The CDR3 is 15 residues long. The germline V and J ends were trimmed by 0 bases and 2 bases, with 13 bases remaining between them. Germline lookup yields CDR1 DFQATT and CDR2 SNEGSKA (reference sequence). CDR3 DNA sequence: TGCAGTGCTAGAGACGGTGAGGGGATTCAAGAGACCCAGTACTTC. It codes for CSARDGEGIQETQYF.